These 27 T cell receptor beta chains were all obtained from the same sample, sequenced in a study of PD-1 blockade in classical Hodgkin lymphoma. Only in-frame clones appear in the TCRdb table, and some are missing; sequencing was by immunoSEQ multiplex PCR. Of roughly 42,000 clones listed, roughly two thirds are singletons. The time point is: cycle 4 day 1 (C4D1), after six to seven weeks of nivolumab. In every patient, relapse followed autologous stem cell transplantation, while exposure to brentuximab vedotin differed. Material: peripheral blood mononuclear cells (PBMCs), obtained before the fourth cycle of nivolumab. Receptor source: a human donor with classical Hodgkin lymphoma.

V and J are TRBV7-2 and TRBJ2-7, with D possibly TRBD1 on 6 matching bases. With 4 bases removed from V and 3 bases from J, the gap between germline ends came to 7 bases. Germline CDR1 SGHTA, CDR2 FQGNSA. The CDR3 extends over 12 amino acids. The CDR3 nucleotides are TGTGCCAGCAGCTCGACAGGCTACGAGCAGTACTTC. As protein: CASSSTGYEQYF.

The V and J genes are TRBV7-9 and TRBJ2-5; tentative D call: TRBD2 (6 bases). Germline CDR1 is SEHNR and CDR2 is FQNEAQ (reference sequence). V was shortened by 0 bases and J by 1 base, with 12 bases between the two germline ends. The CDR3 loop spans 16 amino acids. DNA of the CDR3: TGTGCCAGCAGCTTAGCTGTCTCCGGGGGCCAAGAGACCCAGTACTTC. This codes for CASSLAVSGGQETQYF. Based on the CDR3 plus reference TRBV7-9 and TRBJ2-5, the full variable domain is DTGVSQNPRHKITKRGQNVTFRCDPISEHNRLYWYRQTLGQGPEFLTYFQNEAQLEKSRLLSDRFSAERPKGSFSTLEIQRTEQGDSAMYLCASSLAVSGGQETQYFGPGTRLLVL.

The V and J genes are TRBV29-1 and TRBJ2-7; D not certain. The V end was cut by 2 bases, the J end by 0 bases, with 8 bases between. CDR3 length: 13 residues. CDR1 and CDR2 from the germline V gene are SQVTM and ANQGSEA. For the CDR3, the DNA is TGCAGCGTTGAATTTGGGAACTCCTACGAGCAGTACTTC. This encodes CSVEFGNSYEQYF.

The chain combines TRBV30 with TRBJ1-2; unclear D gene. Germline V gene sequence: CDR1 GTSNPN, CDR2 SVGIG (reference sequence). The CDR3 contains 14 residues. The ends were cut back, 5 bases at V and 6 bases at J, with 19 bases in the middle. CDR3 bases: TGTGCCTGGGGTTCCGCTTATGGAGATGATGGCTACACCTTC. Translated: CAWGSAYGDDGYTF.

V is TRBV29-1 and J is TRBJ2-1; tentative D call: TRBD1 (6 bases). Germline values: CDR1 SQVTM, CDR2 ANQGSEA. The CDR3 length is 13 residues. V dropped 7 bases and J dropped 6 bases, with 16 bases sitting between them. CDR3 nucleotides: TGCAGCGGCCGCCACAGGGCACGCAATGAGCAGTTCTTC. This sequence encodes CSGRHRARNEQFF.

CDR3 bases: TGCGCCAGCAGCTTGGACTTCGGGGACGGCTACGAGCAGTACTTC. Amino acids: CASSLDFGDGYEQYF. This sequence joins TRBV5-1 and TRBJ2-7; possibly TRBD1 or TRBD2 for D (5 bases each). The CDR3 is made up of 15 amino acids. With 0 bases removed from V and 3 bases from J, the gap between germline ends came to 13 bases. CDR1 and CDR2 (germline): SGHRS, YFSETQ.

The chain employs TRBV28 and TRBJ1-4; D gene ambiguous. V lost 3 bases and J lost 0, with 8 bases in between. Germline lookup yields CDR1 MDHEN and CDR2 SYDVKM. CDR3 length: 15 residues. The CDR3 region has the DNA TGTGCCAGCAGTTTTTTGTACGCAACTAATGAAAAACTGTTTTTT. It translates to CASSFLYATNEKLFF.

The gene calls are TRBV11-1 and TRBJ1-1, with 7 bases matching TRBD1. Germline CDR1 and CDR2: SGHAT and FQDESV (reference sequence). The CDR3 extends over 14 amino acids. The J segment lost 4 bases and the V segment lost 3 bases, leaving 5 bases of the junction unmatched. CDR3 sequence reads: CASSFRYRGTEAFF. CDR3 DNA: TGTGCCAGCAGCTTTAGGTACAGGGGCACTGAAGCTTTCTTT. Looking up the rest from reference TRBV11-1 and TRBJ1-1 gives the full variable domain: EAEVAQSPRYKITEKSQAVAFWCDPISGHATLYWYRQILGQGPELLVQFQDESVVDDSQLPKDRFSAERLKGVDSTLKIQPAELGDSAMYLCASSFRYRGTEAFFGQGTRLTVV.

V gene TRBV2 combines with J gene TRBJ2-7; D unresolved. V gave up 3 bases and J gave up 3 bases, with 18 bases separating them. The CDR3 extends over 16 amino acids. Looked up from germline, CDR1 is SNHLY and CDR2 is FYNNEI. The CDR3 DNA sequence: TGTGCCAGCAGTGACCAAGCCTCACGAATGAGCTACGAGCAGTACTTC. This translates into CASSDQASRMSYEQYF.

V gene TRBV6-5 combines with J gene TRBJ1-4; no firm D call. Germline V gene lookup returns CDR1 MNHEY and CDR2 SVGAGI. V was pared by 6 bases and J by 7 bases, with 6 bases between. The CDR3 is 11 residues long. CDR3 in amino acids: CASRGSEKLFF. The CDR3 bases are TGTGCCAGCAGGGGAAGTGAAAAACTGTTTTTT.

This clone has a handful of counts. This sequence joins TRBV30 and TRBJ2-7, with D uncertain. The germline gives CDR1 GTSNPN, CDR2 SVGIG (reference sequence). The CDR3 loop spans 11 amino acids. V was trimmed by 4 bases and J by 2 bases, leaving 6 bases between them. CDR3 coding DNA: TGTGCCTGGAAAATCGCCTACGAGCAGTACTTC. Encoded protein: CAWKIAYEQYF.

The V call is TRBV27, the J call TRBJ2-5, with no clear D. V lost 3 bases and J 0 bases, leaving 5 bases between the germline ends. Germline loops: CDR1 MNHEY, CDR2 SMNVEV (reference sequence). There are 13 residues in the CDR3. In DNA, the CDR3 is TGTGCCAGCAGTTTTACCGACCAAGAGACCCAGTACTTC. Its protein product is CASSFTDQETQYF.

The chain employs TRBV19 and TRBJ2-1; either TRBD1 or TRBD2 may supply D (5 bases each). V was trimmed by 3 bases and J by 15 bases, leaving 24 bases between them. Germline values: CDR1 LNHDA, CDR2 SQIVND (reference sequence). There are 15 residues in the CDR3. The CDR3 DNA follows: TGTGCCAGTAGTATTACCCCGGGGACGCTTCAGGGACCGTTCTTC. Translated, it gives CASSITPGTLQGPFF.

V and J are TRBV2 and TRBJ2-5; tentatively, D is TRBD1 (6 bases). The closer fit of TRBJ2-7 to the DNA end suggests the J call may be wrong. This CDR3 is 14 amino acids long. From germline, CDR1 is SNHLY and CDR2 FYNNEI. The CDR3 sequence: CASSDTGQKYEQYF. Here the CDR3 DNA reads TGTGCCAGCAGTGATACTGGACAGAAATACGAGCAGTACTTC.

The genes are TRBV5-6 and TRBJ1-2; TRBD1 agrees at 7 bases. J was trimmed by 6 bases and V by 4 bases; bases with no gene match: 6. The CDR3 totals 13 residues. Germline lookup yields CDR1 SGHDT and CDR2 YYEEEE. CDR3 nucleotide sequence: TGTGCCAGCAGCCTCCGGGACAGAAATGGCTACACCTTC. It is translated as CASSLRDRNGYTF.

The chain has TRBV5-1 and TRBJ1-4; 8 nucleotides agree with TRBD1. The CDR3 runs 15 residues. Trimming at V came to 0 bases and at J to 8 bases, leaving 6 bases not matched to a gene. Per germline, CDR1 SGHRS and CDR2 YFSETQ. This CDR3 is CASSLGQGLHEKLFF. The CDR3 region has the DNA TGCGCCAGCAGCTTGGGACAGGGGCTGCACGAAAAACTGTTTTTT.

The chain is built from TRBV19 and TRBJ1-6; D is unclear. The V end lost 5 bases, the J end lost 7 bases, and 12 bases lay between the germline ends. The CDR3 is made up of 14 amino acids. Per the germline V gene, CDR1 is LNHDA and CDR2 is SQIVND (reference sequence). In DNA, the CDR3 is TGTGCCAGTAGTGCCGGGCAAGAAAATTCACCCCTCCACTTT. Protein product: CASSAGQENSPLHF. Complete variable domain (other parts from reference TRBV19 and TRBJ1-6): DGGITQSPKYLFRKEGQNVTLSCEQNLNHDAMYWYRQDPGQGLRLIYYSQIVNDFQKGDIAEGYSVSREKKESFPLTVTSAQKNPTAFYLCASSAGQENSPLHFGNGTRLTVT.

V gene TRBV7-8 combines with J gene TRBJ2-3; 9 positions match TRBD1. The CDR3 is 18 residues long. Germline V lookup: CDR1 SGHVS, CDR2 FQNEAQ. With V trimmed by 4 bases and J by 2 bases, 13 bases remained unmatched. CDR3 in DNA: TGTGCCAGCAGCTCAGGAGTCCCGGGACAGGGCCTCACAGATACGCAGTATTTT. Its protein product is CASSSGVPGQGLTDTQYF. Full variable domain (missing parts from reference TRBV7-8 and TRBJ2-3): GAGVSQSPRYKVAKRGQDVALRCDPISGHVSLFWYQQALGQGPEFLTYFQNEAQLDKSGLPSDRFFAERPEGSVSTLKIQRTQQEDSAVYLCASSSGVPGQGLTDTQYFGPGTRLTVL.

The chain employs TRBV11-3 and TRBJ1-1; D not certain. Deletions cut 3 bases from V and 4 bases from J, with 6 bases between. The CDR3 runs to 12 residues. Germline assignment: CDR1 SGHNT and CDR2 YENEEA. The CDR3 protein is CASSFGGTEAFF. The CDR3 DNA follows: TGTGCCAGCAGCTTTGGAGGCACTGAAGCTTTCTTT.

This clone showed up just a few times. This chain connects TRBV7-8 to TRBJ1-1; perhaps TRBD1 as D (6 bases). The CDR3 has 15 residues. Germline V gives CDR1 SGHVS, CDR2 FQNEAQ. Between the trimmed V and J ends, which lost 5 bases and 1 base, there was a span of 14 bases. The CDR3 spells CASSPLGAGNTEAFF. As DNA, the CDR3 is TGTGCCAGCAGCCCACTGGGGGCAGGGAACACTGAAGCTTTCTTT. The full variable domain, rest sourced from reference TRBV7-8 and TRBJ1-1, is GAGVSQSPRYKVAKRGQDVALRCDPISGHVSLFWYQQALGQGPEFLTYFQNEAQLDKSGLPSDRFFAERPEGSVSTLKIQRTQQEDSAVYLCASSPLGAGNTEAFFGQGTRLTVV.

This clone was counted once. The chain is built from TRBV29-1 and TRBJ1-1, with TRBD1 as a possible D gene (6 bases). CDR1 is SQVTM and CDR2 is ANQGSEA in the germline V gene. CDR3 length: 14 amino acids. V was shortened by 7 bases and J by 1 base, with 16 bases between the two germline ends. For the CDR3, the DNA is TGCAGCGCCGAGGGGGGTCGGGCGAACACTGAAGCTTTCTTT. Encoded protein: CSAEGGRANTEAFF.

A few counts support this clone. V gene TRBV7-8 combines with J gene TRBJ1-2; no reliable D call. Trimming stripped 2 bases from V and 4 bases from J, with 11 bases between. The CDR3 is 14 amino acids. The germline CDR1 and CDR2 sequences are SGHVS and FQNEAQ. In nucleotides, the CDR3 is TGTGCCAGCAGCTTATTCCCCGGCCTCTATGGCTACACCTTC. Its protein is CASSLFPGLYGYTF.

J is TRBJ2-7 and V is TRBV27; D may be TRBD2 (5 bases). Trimming shortened V by 3 bases and J by 3 bases, and 12 bases separated the two germline ends. Germline loops: CDR1 MNHEY, CDR2 SMNVEV (reference sequence). The CDR3 totals 14 residues. The CDR3 DNA reads as TGTGCCAGCAGTTTTCAGGCGGGCTACTACGAGCAGTACTTC. Translating gives CASSFQAGYYEQYF.

The chain links TRBV5-1 to TRBJ2-7; D not certain. This CDR3 region has 15 residues. Germline V gene data show CDR1 as SGHRS and CDR2 as YFSETQ. Trimming left V 0 bases short and J 3 bases short, with 13 bases between. CDR3 sequence: CASSLGGRNDYEQYF. As DNA, the CDR3 is TGCGCCAGCAGCTTGGGTGGCCGGAATGACTACGAGCAGTACTTC.

V gene TRBV10-3 combines with J gene TRBJ2-3, with 11 bases aligning to TRBD1. Per germline, CDR1 ENHRY and CDR2 SYGVKD. After removal of 11 bases from V and 2 bases from J, the junction contained 3 bases not matched to a gene. The CDR3 runs 13 residues. The CDR3 sequence: CASGQGVTDTQYF. The DNA of the CDR3 is TGTGCCTCGGGACAGGGGGTCACAGATACGCAGTATTTT.

The gene calls are TRBV27 and TRBJ2-7; TRBD2 matches at 8 bases. With V trimmed by 6 bases and J by 3 bases, 7 bases remained unmatched. CDR3 length equals 14 residues. Germline V gene lookup returns CDR1 MNHEY and CDR2 SMNVEV (reference sequence). CDR3 protein: CASSLRGGRYEQYF. The CDR3 DNA is TGTGCCAGCAGCCTCCGGGGGGGCCGCTACGAGCAGTACTTC.

This clone was seen a handful of times. V gene TRBV5-6 combines with J gene TRBJ2-7; D gene unclear. Looked up from germline, CDR1 is SGHDT and CDR2 is YYEEEE. The CDR3 has 14 amino acids. V dropped 2 bases and J dropped 3 bases, with 12 bases sitting between them. Written as DNA, the CDR3 is TGTGCCAGCAGCTTAGGGCAGGCTAACTACGAGCAGTACTTC. It encodes CASSLGQANYEQYF.